This TCR beta chain is from a study of PD-1 blockade in classical Hodgkin lymphoma. Profiling relied on immunoSEQ multiplex PCR, and the TCRdb table lists in-frame clones only, not all of them. Among about 94,000 clones listed, 75% to 90% were seen once. With regard to this clone: No antigen is known for it.

Study-wide findings and caveats: TCR diversity at baseline was reported to be reduced in newly diagnosed patients relative to healthy donors. Excluded were patients who started nivolumab under 1 year after ASCT, a group that had lower diversity. A significant rise in TCR diversity by C4D1 was seen for CD4+ but not CD8+ cells.

Autologous stem cell transplantation was followed by relapse in every patient, and brentuximab vedotin exposure varied. V lost 3 bases to trimming and J lost 0 bases, with 12 bases between them. The CDR3 spans 15 residues. Germline V lookup: CDR1 MGHRA, CDR2 YSYEKL. V usage is TRBV4-1 and J usage is TRBJ2-7; no definite D call. This receptor was identified in a human donor with classical Hodgkin lymphoma. The sample was peripheral blood mononuclear cells (PBMCs), taken before the second cycle of nivolumab. CDR3 coding DNA: TGCGCCAGCAGCCAGGTCCGGTCGAGCTCCTACGAGCAGTACTTC. This codes for CASSQVRSSSYEQYF.